This passage covers 32 T cell receptor beta chains from one sample sequenced in a study of T-cell memory formation after mild COVID-19. A single record per CDR3 protein comes from TCRdb applying MiXCR to the 5' RACE reads. The sample carries 250,000 to 400,000 distinct CDR3 sequences, roughly an eighth recorded once. Sequenced: PBMCs or a T cell subset sorted from them (not recorded which). The receptors shown here come from a man younger than 30 who had mild COVID-19 (a few samples of this study predate the infection). Cell type and time point are not known.

This clonotype occurred a few times. The gene calls are TRBV4-1 and TRBJ1-4; D remains unclear. Germline CDR1 and CDR2: MGHRA and YSYEKL. V lost 4 bases to trimming and J lost 0 bases, with 12 bases between them. The CDR3 totals 16 residues. CDR3 coding DNA: TGCGCCAGCAGCCTTGTCAAGGTGCCAACTAATGAAAAACTGTTTTTT. Protein sequence: CASSLVKVPTNEKLFF.

This clonotype has only a few counts. In nucleotides, the CDR3 is TGTGCCAGCTGGGACAGGATGAACACCGGGGAGCTGTTTTTT. It specifies CASWDRMNTGELFF. The genes are TRBV18 and TRBJ2-2; 8 bases line up with TRBD1. This CDR3 region has 14 residues. The germline V gene has CDR1 KGHSH and CDR2 LQKENI. Unmatched junction bases numbered 2, after V lost 7 bases and J lost 1 base.

In this sample, this clonotype turned up a few times. This chain joins TRBV3-2 and TRBJ2-2. TRBV3-2 is labeled a pseudogene. This CDR3 contains 14 residues. CDR3 amino acids: CASSPYSNTGELFF. The CDR3 bases are TGTGCCAGCAGCCCCTACAGTAACACCGGGGAGCTGTTTTTT.

The table lists this clonotype with many counts. CDR3 DNA sequence: TGTGCCAGCAGCTTGGCCCCGGGGGCCTCCTACGAGCAGTACGTC. Its protein is CASSLAPGASYEQYV. This sequence joins TRBV5-5 and TRBJ2-7, with D possibly being TRBD1 or TRBD2 (6 bases each). The V gene lost 0 bases and the J gene lost 0 bases, with 10 bases spanning the gap. There are 15 residues in the CDR3. Germline V lookup: CDR1 SGHKS, CDR2 YYEKEE (reference sequence).

This clonotype came up a few times. The chain combines TRBV29-1 with TRBJ2-1, with TRBD1 matching over 9 bases. V shed 4 bases, J shed 14 bases, and the junction held 3 bases outside the gene matches. The germline V gene encodes CDR1 SQVTM and CDR2 ANQGSEA. The CDR3 runs to 10 residues. As DNA, the CDR3 is TGCAGCGTTGGAGACAGGGGGAAGTTCTTC. Translation gives CSVGDRGKFF.

The chain has TRBV6-5 and TRBJ2-1; no clear D gene. V lost 4 bases, J lost 9 bases, and 13 bases lay in between. CDR1 and CDR2 (germline): MNHEY, SVGAGI. The CDR3 consists of 13 residues. The CDR3 DNA reads as TGTGCCAGCAGTTTGCCTCCTTCAGTTGAGCAGTTCTTC. Residues: CASSLPPSVEQFF.

The sample holds a few counts of this clonotype. This chain links TRBV7-2 with TRBJ2-7; TRBD1 or TRBD2 may be the D gene (5 bases each). Germline CDR1 reads SGHTA; CDR2 reads FQGNSA. V was pared by 5 bases and J by 5 bases, with 19 bases between. The CDR3 is 15 amino acids. Here the CDR3 reads CASSPQEAYRHEQYF. Written as DNA, the CDR3 is TGTGCCAGCAGCCCACAGGAGGCGTACCGTCACGAGCAGTACTTC.

The chain carries TRBV27 and TRBJ1-5; unclear D gene. Germline V gives CDR1 MNHEY, CDR2 SMNVEV (reference sequence). The CDR3 spans 14 residues. The germline V and J ends were trimmed by 3 bases and 0 bases, with 6 bases remaining between them. The DNA of the CDR3 is TGTGCCAGCAGTTTTGGTTCTAGCAATCAGCCCCAGCATTTT. Residues: CASSFGSSNQPQHF.

This clonotype was detected only a few times. The V gene is TRBV7-9, the J gene TRBJ1-2, with D unclear. From germline, CDR1 is SEHNR and CDR2 FQNEAQ (reference sequence). Deletions cut 0 bases from V and 4 bases from J, with 12 bases between. The CDR3 consists of 15 residues. CDR3 in DNA: TGTGCCAGCAGCTTAGCGTACGGGATCGGCTATGGCTACACCTTC. Protein product: CASSLAYGIGYGYTF.

The chain has TRBV6-5 and TRBJ1-1; perhaps TRBD1 as D (5 bases). The CDR3 has 13 residues. CDR1 and CDR2 (germline): MNHEY, SVGAGI. V was clipped by 6 bases and J by 1 base, with 9 bases between them. CDR3 bases: TGTGCCAGCAGGCGGGACGGGAACACTGAAGCTTTCTTT. Translated, it gives CASRRDGNTEAFF.

This clonotype was detected many times. This chain joins TRBV5-1 and TRBJ2-7; 8 bases line up with TRBD1. Trimming removed 2 bases from V and 1 base from J; junction bases left unmatched: 11. This CDR3 is 17 amino acids long. CDR1 and CDR2 from the germline V gene are SGHRS and YFSETQ. The CDR3 spells CASSFGPQGEGSYEQYF. The CDR3 nucleotides read TGCGCCAGCAGCTTTGGCCCACAGGGGGAAGGGTCCTACGAGCAGTACTTC.

This clonotype has just a few counts. The chain couples TRBV6-1 to TRBJ1-1; tentatively, D is TRBD1 (5 bases). The V end was cut by 3 bases, the J end by 0 bases, with 11 bases between. The germline V gene has CDR1 MNHNS and CDR2 SASEGT. There are 15 residues in the CDR3. The CDR3 spells CASSDWGRLNTEAFF. As DNA, the CDR3 is TGTGCCAGCAGTGACTGGGGACGTCTGAACACTGAAGCTTTCTTT.

The table lists this clonotype with a few counts. The rearrangement joins TRBV5-5 to TRBJ2-6; TRBD1 aligns across 7 bases. CDR1 and CDR2 (germline): SGHKS, YYEKEE (reference sequence). This CDR3 contains 18 residues. The junction had 6 bases not matched to a gene; V was cut back by 0 bases and J by 0 bases. In nucleotides, the CDR3 is TGTGCCAGCAGCTTGGCCGAACAGGGGAGCTCTGGGGCCAACGTCCTGACTTTC. As protein: CASSLAEQGSSGANVLTF.

The table lists this clonotype with a few counts. The chain couples TRBV15 to TRBJ2-3; TRBD2 is a possible D gene (5 bases). There are 14 residues in the CDR3. Trimming removed 4 bases at V and 3 bases at J, with 11 bases between. Germline V lookup: CDR1 LNHNV, CDR2 YYDKDF (reference sequence). CDR3 in amino acids: CATSTGRGTDTQYF. Here the CDR3 DNA reads TGTGCCACCAGCACCGGCCGGGGTACAGATACGCAGTATTTT.

The gene calls are TRBV12-5 and TRBJ2-7; D not certain. This CDR3 is built from 12 residues. Trimming cost V 2 bases and J 4 bases, with 6 bases left between them. Germline V CDR1 and CDR2: LGHNT, FRNRAP. CDR3 in DNA: TGTGCTAGTGGTTTGTACGGATACGAGCAGTACTTC. The encoded protein is CASGLYGYEQYF.

The chain combines TRBV9 with TRBJ2-2; unclear D gene. The CDR3 sequence is 16 residues long. Looked up from germline, CDR1 is SGDLS and CDR2 is YYNGEE. V was clipped by 0 bases and J by 0 bases, with 9 bases between them. CDR3: CASSVGVGTNTGELFF. CDR3 nucleotide sequence: TGTGCCAGCAGCGTAGGTGTAGGGACGAACACCGGGGAGCTGTTTTTT.

This clonotype came up a few times. The chain combines TRBV20-1 with TRBJ2-7; unclear D gene. The CDR3 totals 13 residues. In germline, CDR1 is DFQATT, CDR2 SNEGSKA (reference sequence). Between the trimmed V and J ends, which lost 6 bases and 3 bases, there was a span of 15 bases. The CDR3 reads CSATDRSDYEQYF. The CDR3 DNA sequence: TGCAGTGCAACTGACCGATCGGACTACGAGCAGTACTTC.

This clonotype was counted only a few times. The chain joins TRBV13 to TRBJ2-7; maybe TRBD1 (5 bases). This CDR3 region has 15 residues. The V gene lost 3 bases and the J gene lost 2 bases, with 14 bases spanning the gap. Germline values: CDR1 PRHDT, CDR2 FYEKMQ (reference sequence). The CDR3 loop is CASSFGALSPYEQYV. The CDR3 region has the DNA TGTGCCAGCAGCTTTGGGGCTCTAAGCCCCTACGAGCAGTACGTC.

This clonotype was detected only a few times. This chain links TRBV7-9 with TRBJ1-4; TRBD1 matches at 8 bases. The CDR3 covers 15 residues. Trimming removed 5 bases from V and 7 bases from J; junction bases left unmatched: 9. The germline gives CDR1 SEHNR, CDR2 FQNEAQ (reference sequence). In DNA form, the CDR3 reads TGTGCCAGCAGCCCGGACAGGGACCCGGGTGAAAAACTGTTTTTT. It codes for CASSPDRDPGEKLFF.

This clonotype was recorded a few times. The chain carries TRBV6-5 and TRBJ1-4, with a tentative D call TRBD1 (5 bases). This CDR3 is 16 amino acids long. V was pared by 5 bases and J by 0 bases, with 13 bases between. Germline CDR1 MNHEY, CDR2 SVGAGI. The CDR3 DNA follows: TGTGCCAGCAGTGGCGGGACGGATTCAACTAATGAAAAACTGTTTTTT. Protein sequence: CASSGGTDSTNEKLFF.

J is TRBJ1-1 and V is TRBV4-1; no definite D call. The CDR3 sequence is 12 residues long. The germline V and J ends were trimmed by 2 bases and 7 bases, with 8 bases remaining between them. Germline V gene sequence: CDR1 MGHRA, CDR2 YSYEKL. DNA of the CDR3: TGCGCCAGCAGCCAAATCGCCGATGAAGCTTTCTTT. This codes for CASSQIADEAFF.

This clonotype occurred a few times. This chain connects TRBV7-9 to TRBJ2-7; TRBD1 aligns across 9 bases. CDR1 is SEHNR and CDR2 is FQNEAQ in the germline V gene (reference sequence). V dropped 5 bases and J dropped 1; count of bases not matched to a gene: 6. The CDR3 covers 15 residues. CDR3 amino acids: CASSRPGTGSYEQYV. CDR3 sequence (DNA): TGTGCCAGCAGCCGACCAGGGACAGGGTCCTACGAGCAGTACGTC.

V is TRBV2 and J is TRBJ1-5; D not certain. Germline assignment: CDR1 SNHLY and CDR2 FYNNEI. The V end lost 7 bases, the J end lost 2 bases, and 15 bases lay between the germline ends. This CDR3 is built from 15 residues. The chain's CDR3 is CASTPGGSGNQPQHF. CDR3 DNA sequence: TGTGCCAGCACCCCCGGAGGTTCGGGCAATCAGCCCCAGCATTTT.

In its sample, this clonotype was seen a few times. The chain links TRBV7-9 to TRBJ2-5; maybe TRBD2 (6 bases). V lost 5 bases to trimming and J lost 1 base, with 11 bases between them. CDR1 is SEHNR and CDR2 is FQNEAQ in the germline V gene (reference sequence). The CDR3 covers 14 residues. The CDR3 loop is CASSPGGLQETQYF. In nucleotides, the CDR3 is TGTGCCAGCAGCCCAGGAGGGCTCCAAGAGACCCAGTACTTC. The full variable domain, its missing parts supplied by reference TRBV7-9 and TRBJ2-5, is DTGVSQNPRHKITKRGQNVTFRCDPISEHNRLYWYRQTLGQGPEFLTYFQNEAQLEKSRLLSDRFSAERPKGSFSTLEIQRTEQGDSAMYLCASSPGGLQETQYFGPGTRLLVL.

This clonotype was detected only a few times. V and J are TRBV11-3 and TRBJ2-2; unclear D gene. The CDR3 is 13 amino acids. Germline values: CDR1 SGHNT, CDR2 YENEEA. The V and J ends lost 6 bases and 3 bases respectively, with 8 bases between them. The CDR3 sequence: CASRARHTGELFF. Here the CDR3 DNA reads TGTGCCAGCAGGGCCAGACACACCGGGGAGCTGTTTTTT.

Only a few counts were recorded for this clonotype. The chain is built from TRBV4-2 and TRBJ2-7; D gene uncertain. This CDR3 comprises 13 residues. Trimming left V 0 bases short and J 11 bases short, with 14 bases between. Germline values: CDR1 LGHNA, CDR2 YNFKEQ. Here the CDR3 DNA reads TGTGCCAGCAGCCAAGAGGATGGGCAATTCGAGTACTTC. Translated: CASSQEDGQFEYF.

This clonotype has a handful of counts. The chain employs TRBV5-6 and TRBJ2-7; 7 bases align to TRBD2. The CDR3 is made up of 14 amino acids. The trim removed 6 bases at V and 7 bases at J, leaving 13 bases unmatched. Germline CDR1 SGHDT, CDR2 YYEEEE. The CDR3 region is CASTRLALVREQYF. CDR3 DNA: TGTGCCAGCACCCGACTAGCTTTGGTTCGGGAGCAGTACTTC.

This clonotype was seen many times. The chain couples TRBV5-1 to TRBJ1-1, with D maybe TRBD1 (5 bases). Germline V lookup: CDR1 SGHRS, CDR2 YFSETQ. V gave up 3 bases and J gave up 1 base, with 10 bases separating them. This CDR3 is built from 14 residues. The CDR3 loop reads CASSSGHSNTEAFF. The CDR3, as DNA: TGCGCCAGCAGCTCTGGACACTCGAACACTGAAGCTTTCTTT.

This clonotype has ten or more counts. This rearrangement joins TRBV12-3 or TRBV12-4 to TRBJ2-1; 14 bases are shared with TRBD2. Losses at the gene ends were 6 bases for V and 7 bases for J; bases not matched to a gene: 2. The CDR3 sequence is 14 residues long. CDR3 nucleotides: TGTGCCAGCAGATGGACTAGCGGGGGGAATGAGCAGTTCTTC. Translated: CASRWTSGGNEQFF.

J is TRBJ2-3 and V is TRBV4-1; 8 nucleotides align to TRBD1. CDR3 length: 17 residues. V was clipped by 2 bases and J by 6 bases; unmatched bases: 13. In germline, CDR1 is MGHRA, CDR2 YSYEKL. CDR3 in amino acids: CASSQTLGGDRRDTQYF. The CDR3 nucleotides are TGCGCCAGCAGCCAAACCCTGGGTGGGGACAGGCGGGATACGCAGTATTTT.

In this sample, this clonotype turned up many times. V and J are TRBV6-5 and TRBJ2-3; no firm D call. The CDR3 is 14 residues long. Trimming stripped 0 bases from V and 2 bases from J, with 6 bases between. Germline CDR1 and CDR2: MNHEY and SVGAGI. The CDR3 region has the DNA TGTGCCAGCAGTTACTCAGGGTCCACAGATACGCAGTATTTT. Amino acid sequence: CASSYSGSTDTQYF.

In its sample, this clonotype was seen a few times. This chain uses TRBV5-1 with TRBJ2-7; D is possibly TRBD2 (6 bases). Trimming stripped 0 bases from V and 4 bases from J, with 14 bases between. The CDR3 is 15 residues long. The germline CDR1 and CDR2 sequences are SGHRS and YFSETQ. This chain's CDR3 is CASSLAVDGTYEQYF. The CDR3 DNA follows: TGCGCCAGCAGCTTGGCAGTGGACGGGACTTACGAGCAGTACTTC.